Below, 17 T cell receptor beta chains from the same sample are listed, as sequenced in a study of shared clonotypes between healthy human individuals. Generated by immunoSEQ multiplex PCR, the TCRdb table keeps only in-frame clones and is missing some. The sample yields around 580,000 clones, roughly 98% seen once. Terminally differentiated effector memory CD45RA+ cells were excluded from the naive CD8 cells, which were CD45RO-negative and positively selected for CCR7. Material for sequencing was naive CD8+ T cells sorted from blood. The origin of the receptors is a man under 40 in good health.

This clone was seen only once. This chain links TRBV5-5 with TRBJ2-7; D might be TRBD2 (6 bases). The CDR3 covers 11 residues. V was clipped by 2 bases and J by 12 bases, with 12 bases between them. Germline loops: CDR1 SGHKS, CDR2 YYEKEE (reference sequence). The CDR3 reads CASSFSRELYF. The CDR3 DNA follows: TGTGCCAGCAGCTTTTCTCGGGAGTTGTACTTC.

V and J are TRBV7-9 and TRBJ2-7, with D unresolved. V was trimmed by 5 bases and J by 1 base, leaving 15 bases between them. CDR1 is SEHNR, CDR2 FQNEAQ, per germline (reference sequence). CDR3 size: 15 residues. The CDR3 sequence is CASSPWTDASYEQYF. The CDR3 DNA sequence: TGTGCCAGCAGCCCCTGGACCGATGCATCCTACGAGCAGTACTTC.

The V and J genes are TRBV27 and TRBJ2-5; D not resolved. The ends were cut back, 0 bases at V and 0 bases at J, with 2 bases in the middle. Germline CDR1 reads MNHEY; CDR2 reads SMNVEV (reference sequence). CDR3 length: 13 amino acids. The CDR3 loop is CASSLSYQETQYF. As DNA, the CDR3 is TGTGCCAGCAGTTTATCGTACCAAGAGACCCAGTACTTC.

This clone appeared once. The V call is TRBV4-1, the J call TRBJ2-1; the D gene is possibly TRBD2 (6 bases). This CDR3 is 15 amino acids long. Trimming shortened V by 1 base and J by 5 bases, and 12 bases separated the two germline ends. Germline assignment: CDR1 MGHRA and CDR2 YSYEKL. As DNA, the CDR3 is TGCGCCAGCAGCCAAGGGCCTCTAGCGCACAATGAGCAGTTCTTC. Translated: CASSQGPLAHNEQFF.

This rearrangement joins TRBV5-4 to TRBJ2-1, with unresolved D. The CDR3 is 16 residues long. Germline assignment: CDR1 SGHNT and CDR2 YYREEE (reference sequence). V lost 4 bases to trimming and J lost 5 bases, with 19 bases between them. As DNA, the CDR3 is TGTGCCAGCAGCCCGGATGTATCTTTCGGAAACAATGAGCAGTTCTTC. Protein product: CASSPDVSFGNNEQFF.

The CDR3 sequence: CASSQGGSGNQEYTQYF. The DNA of the CDR3 is TGTGCCAGCAGCCAAGGGGGTAGCGGGAACCAAGAGTATACGCAGTATTTT. The rearrangement joins TRBV4-2 to TRBJ2-3; 8 bases are a match to TRBD2. The CDR3 is 17 amino acids. Germline trimming cut 1 base from V and 7 bases from J; bases unmatched to any gene: 13. Germline V lookup: CDR1 LGHNA, CDR2 YNFKEQ.

The genes are TRBV23-1 and TRBJ1-2; 9 nucleotides match TRBD1. TRBV23-1 is filed as an ORF, its function uncertain. This CDR3 region has 18 residues. Losses at the gene ends were 0 bases for V and 4 bases for J; bases not matched to a gene: 12. The chain's CDR3 is CASSQSVVRDRDFYGYTF. The CDR3 nucleotides are TGCGCCAGCAGTCAATCGGTAGTCCGGGACAGGGATTTCTATGGCTACACCTTC.

V usage is TRBV7-3 and J usage is TRBJ2-2; TRBD1 is a possible D gene (5 bases). The CDR3 totals 15 residues. The germline V and J ends were trimmed by 3 bases and 1 base, with 9 bases remaining between them. CDR1 SGHTA and CDR2 FQGTGA come from the germline V gene. CDR3 protein: CASSFDSRNTGELFF. The CDR3 coding sequence is TGTGCCAGCAGCTTCGACAGTCGGAACACCGGGGAGCTGTTTTTT. The full variable domain, in which reference TRBV7-3 and TRBJ2-2 provide the parts outside the CDR3, is GAGVSQTPSNKVTEKGKYVELRCDPISGHTALYWYRQSLGQGPEFLIYFQGTGAADDSGLPNDRFFAVRPEGSVSTLKIQRTERGDSAVYLCASSFDSRNTGELFFGEGSRLTVL.

V usage is TRBV4-3 and J usage is TRBJ1-3; weak D call: TRBD1 (6 bases). Germline V gives CDR1 LGHNA, CDR2 YSLEER. Trimming took off 0 bases at V and 4 bases at J, with 10 bases between the two ends. This CDR3 has 15 amino acids. This CDR3 is CASSQDRTEGNTIYF. CDR3 sequence (DNA): TGCGCCAGCAGCCAAGATCGGACAGAAGGAAACACCATATATTTT.

This chain links TRBV13 with TRBJ2-5; a weak D match, TRBD2 (5 bases). The CDR3 has 14 residues. Germline assignment: CDR1 PRHDT and CDR2 FYEKMQ (reference sequence). The germline V and J ends were trimmed by 0 bases and 2 bases, with 7 bases remaining between them. The CDR3 sequence: CASSLGGMQETQYF. The CDR3, as DNA: TGTGCCAGCAGCTTAGGCGGGATGCAAGAGACCCAGTACTTC.

The rearrangement links TRBV29-1 to TRBJ1-2, with 7 nucleotides matching TRBD1. CDR1 SQVTM and CDR2 ANQGSEA come from the germline V gene. This CDR3 is 14 amino acids long. The ends lost 1 base at V and 8 bases at J; junction bases unmatched: 10. The CDR3 bases are TGCAGCGTTGAAGTGACAGGGCTCGTATGGGGCTACACCTTC. The encoded protein is CSVEVTGLVWGYTF.

In this sample, this clone turned up once. The chain combines TRBV27 with TRBJ2-7, with 8 bases matching TRBD1. V trimming: 0 bases; J trimming: 7 bases; junction bases outside the gene matches: 11. The CDR3 is 16 residues long. The germline V gene has CDR1 MNHEY and CDR2 SMNVEV (reference sequence). As DNA, the CDR3 is TGTGCCAGCAGTTTATCGCGGACAGGGATCCTACGAGAGCAGTACTTC. The encoded protein is CASSLSRTGILREQYF.

The V gene is TRBV5-1, the J gene TRBJ1-1; D is ambiguous. The CDR3 has 14 residues. Germline loops: CDR1 SGHRS, CDR2 YFSETQ. Trimming took off 0 bases at V and 4 bases at J, with 10 bases between the two ends. The CDR3 DNA follows: TGCGCCAGCAGCTTGGATGGGGAAGGCACTGAAGCTTTCTTT. This sequence encodes CASSLDGEGTEAFF. Combining the CDR3 with reference TRBV5-1 and TRBJ1-1 gives the whole variable domain KAGVTQTPRYLIKTRGQQVTLSCSPISGHRSVSWYQQTPGQGLQFLFEYFSETQRNKGNFPGRFSGRQFSNSRSEMNVSTLELGDSALYLCASSLDGEGTEAFFGQGTRLTVV.

The V gene is TRBV2, the J gene TRBJ2-7, with 7 nucleotides matching TRBD2. CDR3 length: 14 amino acids. V dropped 1 base and J dropped 4; count of bases not matched to a gene: 4. Germline loops: CDR1 SNHLY, CDR2 FYNNEI. The chain's CDR3 is CASSEELAKYEQYF. The CDR3 region has the DNA TGTGCCAGCAGTGAAGAACTAGCGAAATACGAGCAGTACTTC.

The gene calls are TRBV10-3 and TRBJ1-1, with D hard to call. Per the germline V gene, CDR1 is ENHRY and CDR2 is SYGVKD. The CDR3 runs 11 residues. V was trimmed by 4 bases and J by 7 bases, leaving 7 bases between them. The CDR3 region has the DNA TGTGCCATCAGTGGGGGTAATGAAGCTTTCTTT. It specifies CAISGGNEAFF.

V usage is TRBV4-1 and J usage is TRBJ1-2; D gene uncertain. The germline CDR1 and CDR2 sequences are MGHRA and YSYEKL. The V end lost 0 bases, the J end lost 6 bases, and 11 bases lay between the germline ends. The CDR3 consists of 14 residues. The CDR3 protein is CASSQDTGFHGYTF. In DNA form, the CDR3 reads TGCGCCAGCAGCCAAGATACCGGGTTTCATGGCTACACCTTC.

Remarks on this clone: Other DNA sequences within the sample encode an identical CDR3. The chain employs TRBV9 and TRBJ2-1; unclear D gene. The CDR3 sequence is 12 residues long. V shed 0 bases and J shed 7 bases, with 5 bases lying between them. CDR1 and CDR2 from the germline V gene are SGDLS and YYNGEE. CDR3 DNA sequence: TGTGCCAGCAGCGTAGCATCAAATGAGCAGTTCTTC. This sequence encodes CASSVASNEQFF.